The rows below give T cell receptor beta chains drawn from one sample of a study of T cell repertoires in cytomegalovirus infection. TCRdb reanalysed the reads using MiXCR and keeps one entry per CDR3 protein. The table lists fewer than 70,000 distinct CDR3 sequences, about 30% of them singletons. Antigen specificity for these receptors is unknown. Sequencing was performed on CD8+ T cells from cultured PBMCs, taken from culture after CMV antigen stimulation. These receptors were collected from a human donor in good health (CMV status not recorded). Some clones in this sample may be carry-over from other donors' samples. Each CDR3 is given with its conserved first and last residue. The D gene is left open where the match is weak. Size values are once, few and many counts, or a class for expanded clones, and some rows have none.

NA	15	TRBJ2-2	NA	TRBV4-1	TGCGCCAGCAGCCAAGAGGGGACGGCGCCCGGGGAGCTGTTTTTT	CASSQEGTAPGELFF
many	17	TRBJ2-6	TRBD1	TRBV18	TGTGCCAGCTCACTACGGACAGGGGGGACTGGGGCCAACGTCCTGACTTTC	CASSLRTGGTGANVLTF
NA	14	TRBJ2-7	NA	TRBV7-3	TGTGCCAGCAGCCTCCCAGAGGGTCGCTACGAGCAGTACTTC	CASSLPEGRYEQYF
few	18	TRBJ2-3	TRBD2	TRBV7-2	TGTGCCAGCAGCTTAAGAAGGTTCGGACTAGCGGGTTCAGATACGCAGTATTTT	CASSLRRFGLAGSDTQYF
NA	14	TRBJ1-2	NA	TRBV6-5	TGTGCCAGCAGTTACTCGGCGGATAACTATGGCTACACCTTC	CASSYSADNYGYTF
NA	13	TRBJ1-1	NA	TRBV12-3/TRBV12-4	TGTGCCAGCAGTTTAGACGGCGACACTGAAGCTTTCTTT	CASSLDGDTEAFF
many	17	TRBJ2-2	TRBD2	TRBV7-8	TGTGCCAGCAGCCACCGGACTAGCGGGGGAGGCACCGGGGAGCTGTTTTTT	CASSHRTSGGGTGELFF
NA	16	TRBJ2-1	NA	TRBV12-3/TRBV12-4	TGTGCCAGCAGTTTATCACTAGCACAGGCCTACAATGAGCAGTTCTTC	CASSLSLAQAYNEQFF
many	18	TRBJ2-1	TRBD2	TRBV6-2/TRBV6-3	TGTGCCAGCAGTTACTCGGAGACTAGCGTGAGCTCCTACAATGAGCAGTTCTTC	CASSYSETSVSSYNEQFF
once	15	TRBJ2-5	TRBD2	TRBV6-5	TGTGCCAGCAGTTACTCAGCGGGAGATTGGGAGACCCAGTACTTC	CASSYSAGDWETQYF
few	18	TRBJ2-1	TRBD2	TRBV4-1	TGCGCCAGCAGCCCATCGACTAGCGCGACGAACTCGTACAATGAGCAGTTCTTC	CASSPSTSATNSYNEQFF
many	14	TRBJ2-7	NA	TRBV20-1	TGCAGTGCTAGACCCCGGGAAACCCCCTACGAGCAGTACTTC	CSARPRETPYEQYF
NA	12	TRBJ2-7	NA	TRBV6-2/TRBV6-3	TGTGCCAGCAGTTACTTCGGAAACGAGCAGTACTTC	CASSYFGNEQYF
NA	19	TRBJ1-4	TRBD1	TRBV20-1	TGCAGTGCTAGAGTTAACCAGGGCCCTAACAGGGGCCAAAATGAAAAACTGTTTTTT	CSARVNQGPNRGQNEKLFF
many	14	TRBJ1-5	NA	TRBV7-8	TGTGCCAGCAGCTTAGCGGGTTCTAATCAGCCCCAGCATTTT	CASSLAGSNQPQHF
NA	15	TRBJ2-1	TRBD1	TRBV6-5	TGTGCCAGCAGCCCCCAGGGGGCCCTATACAATGAGCAGTTCTTC	CASSPQGALYNEQFF
NA	14	TRBJ2-1	NA	TRBV5-4	TGTGCCAGCATTATGGATAAGAACTACAATGAGCAGTTCTTC	CASIMDKNYNEQFF
many	14	TRBJ2-5	TRBD2	TRBV20-1	TGCAGTGCTAGAGTAAGGACTAGCGTCGAGACCCAGTACTTC	CSARVRTSVETQYF
NA	15	TRBJ2-4	NA	TRBV20-1	TGCAGTGCAATACAGGGTGGAGTTGTCAAAAACATTCAGTACTTC	CSAIQGGVVKNIQYF
few	13	TRBJ1-1	NA	TRBV11-2	TGTGCCAGCAGCTTAGATTATAACACTGAAGCTTTCTTT	CASSLDYNTEAFF
NA	12	TRBJ1-2	NA	TRBV12-3/TRBV12-4	TGTGCCAGCAGTTTTGGGGGAGAAGGCTACACCTTC	CASSFGGEGYTF
NA	15	TRBJ1-2	NA	TRBV9	TGTGCCAGCAGCGCTACAGGGTATACTAGCTATGGCTACACCTTC	CASSATGYTSYGYTF
many	15	TRBJ1-6	TRBD1	TRBV27	TGTGCCAGCAGTTTTAATACCGGACAGGGTTCACCCCTCCACTTT	CASSFNTGQGSPLHF
few	14	TRBJ2-3	TRBD2	TRBV7-6	TGTGCCAGCAGCAATAGCGGGGGGCTAGATACGCAGTATTTT	CASSNSGGLDTQYF
many	15	TRBJ2-6	NA	TRBV11-2	TGTGCCAGCAGCTTATCGGACTCTGGGGCCAACGTCCTGACTTTC	CASSLSDSGANVLTF
NA	15	TRBJ2-7	NA	TRBV4-1	TGCGCCAGCAGCCAAGCCCACCTTAACACCCTGGAGCAGTACTTC	CASSQAHLNTLEQYF
few	15	TRBJ2-7	NA	TRBV4-2	TGTGCCAGCAGCCAAGTTTTGGCTAGCTCCTACGAGCAGTACTTC	CASSQVLASSYEQYF
NA	14	TRBJ1-2	NA	TRBV15	TGTGCCACCAGCAGAGATCGAGGAGGGGATGGCTACACCTTC	CATSRDRGGDGYTF